This entry concerns a single TCR beta chain. Negative isolation was used for CD8+ and CD4+ T cells, and FACS enrichment was applied to TEMRA cells. Germline CDR1 is MNHNS and CDR2 is SASEGT. V lost 10 bases, J lost 0 bases, and 10 bases lay in between. CDR3 length: 12 amino acids. This sample stems from a study of CD8 T cells in Susac syndrome. In the study overall: The Susac syndrome patients that were sequenced included about six with active disease and eight in remission.

Random hexamers were used to reverse transcribe the RNA input (about 0.45 to 1 ug). MiXCR was run by TCRdb on the immunoSEQ multiplex PCR reads, yielding one entry per CDR3 protein. The data contain some 150,000 distinct CDR3 sequences, roughly 95% of them singletons. The source of this sequence is a human donor with Susac syndrome. The chain recombines TRBV6-1 with TRBJ2-7, with D hard to call. Sample: CD4+ T cells from PBMCs. The chain's CDR3 is CATRLVSYEQYF. CDR3 nucleotides: TGTGCCACCCGACTTGTCTCCTACGAGCAGTACTTC.